Following are 27 T cell receptor beta chains from one sample sequenced in a study of T cells in Graves' hyperthyroidism and ophthalmopathy. Amplification yielded TCR beta CDR3 regions, with RNA transcripts as the source. The HTBI primer set was used in a first-round RT-PCR of the TCR CDR3. One entry per CDR3 protein, called by TCRdb with MiXCR from the multiplex PCR reads. The table lists under 400,000 distinct CDR3 sequences, less than 20% of them singletons. Sequencing was performed on blood. These receptors were collected from a woman aged 18 to 35 with Graves' hyperthyroidism that later progressed to Graves' ophthalmopathy.

V and J are TRBV7-8 and TRBJ1-1; maybe TRBD1 (6 bases). Germline lookup yields CDR1 SGHVS and CDR2 FQNEAQ. CDR3 length equals 14 residues. V lost 5 bases and J 3 bases, leaving 13 bases between the germline ends. The CDR3 is CASSPLYRDTEAFF. The CDR3 coding sequence is TGTGCCAGCAGCCCTCTTTACAGGGACACTGAAGCTTTCTTT.

This clonotype was observed many times. The genes are TRBV10-3 and TRBJ2-1, with D possibly matching TRBD1 (5 bases). Trimming cost V 0 bases and J 7 bases, with 16 bases left between them. This CDR3 has 16 residues. CDR1 is ENHRY and CDR2 is SYGVKD in the germline V gene. CDR3 region: CAISESQLAGLNEQFF. CDR3 nucleotide sequence: TGTGCCATCAGTGAGTCTCAATTGGCAGGGCTGAATGAGCAGTTCTTC.

V and J are TRBV9 and TRBJ2-1; tentatively, D is TRBD1 or TRBD2 (5 bases each). Trimming removed 1 base at V and 4 bases at J, with 18 bases between. The CDR3 contains 17 residues. Germline lookup yields CDR1 SGDLS and CDR2 YYNGEE. CDR3 sequence: CASSVRRDPPYYNEQFF. The CDR3 DNA sequence: TGTGCCAGCAGCGTAAGACGGGACCCACCTTATTACAATGAGCAGTTCTTC.

DNA of the CDR3: TGTGCCAGCTCAGACTATAGCACCTGGACAGGGGGCTCGAATGAAAAACTGTTTTTT. It encodes CASSDYSTWTGGSNEKLFF. This chain joins TRBV18 and TRBJ1-4, with 11 positions matching TRBD1. Trimming removed 5 bases from V and 5 bases from J; junction bases left unmatched: 16. Germline V gives CDR1 KGHSH, CDR2 LQKENI. The CDR3 sequence is 19 residues long. Filled out from reference TRBV18 and TRBJ1-4, the complete variable domain reads NAGVMQNPRHLVRRRGQEARLRCSPMKGHSHVYWYRQLPEEGLKFMVYLQKENIIDESGMPKERFSAEFPKEGPSILRIQQVVRGDSAAYFCASSDYSTWTGGSNEKLFFGSGTQLSVL.

This clonotype was recorded many times. The V call is TRBV27, the J call TRBJ2-3; TRBD1 might be the D (5 bases). CDR1 is MNHEY, CDR2 SMNVEV, per germline (reference sequence). Trimming cost V 3 bases and J 5 bases, with 15 bases left between them. This CDR3 has 15 amino acids. The CDR3 is CASSFSERTQDTQYF. CDR3 nucleotide sequence: TGTGCCAGCAGTTTTTCTGAACGGACACAAGATACGCAGTATTTT.

This clonotype came up many times. The chain combines TRBV20-1 with TRBJ2-1; D is unresolved. CDR1 DFQATT and CDR2 SNEGSKA come from the germline V gene (reference sequence). V lost 3 bases and J 12 bases, leaving 12 bases between the germline ends. This CDR3 contains 11 residues. CDR3 residues: CSASALDGQFF. CDR3 DNA: TGCAGTGCTAGTGCCCTAGACGGGCAGTTCTTC.

This chain joins TRBV10-3 and TRBJ2-5; the match to TRBD2 covers 11 bases. The germline gives CDR1 ENHRY, CDR2 SYGVKD. This CDR3 is 18 amino acids long. V was clipped by 2 bases and J by 1 base; unmatched bases: 9. CDR3 DNA sequence: TGTGCCATCAGTGAGCCGAACCTAGCGGGAGGCCCCCAAGAGACCCAGTACTTC. Amino acids: CAISEPNLAGGPQETQYF.

This clonotype was observed at least ten times. The chain uses TRBV29-1 and TRBJ2-5, with TRBD1 matching 9 bases. The CDR3 loop spans 14 amino acids. V lost 2 bases and J lost 0; bases outside the gene matches: 1. CDR1 and CDR2 (germline): SQVTM, ANQGSEA. Written as DNA, the CDR3 is TGCAGCGTTGAATGGGACAGGGACCAAGAGACCCAGTACTTC. This codes for CSVEWDRDQETQYF.

This clonotype was counted only a few times. The chain couples TRBV2 to TRBJ1-2; possible D gene TRBD1, 5 bases. V lost 6 bases, J lost 7 bases, and 15 bases lay in between. Germline V gene data show CDR1 as SNHLY and CDR2 as FYNNEI. This CDR3 spans 13 amino acids. The CDR3 region is CASRSNPGRGYTF. The CDR3 region has the DNA TGTGCCAGCAGGAGTAATCCAGGGCGTGGCTACACCTTC.

This clonotype was recorded many times. This chain's CDR3 is CSARGTSGRSQETQYF. The CDR3 coding sequence is TGCAGTGCTAGAGGGACTAGCGGGAGGTCACAAGAGACCCAGTACTTC. The V and J genes are TRBV20-1 and TRBJ2-5; TRBD2 aligns across 14 bases. The CDR3 covers 16 residues. The V segment lost 1 base and the J segment 2 bases; nucleotides outside the gene matches: 3. Germline CDR1 DFQATT, CDR2 SNEGSKA (reference sequence).

This clonotype was recorded at least ten times. The CDR3 sequence: CASIGGPVVPYEQYF. CDR3 coding DNA: TGTGCCAGCATTGGAGGACCTGTCGTACCCTACGAGCAGTACTTC. The V call is TRBV6-2 or TRBV6-3, the J call TRBJ2-7, with D tentatively TRBD2 (5 bases). The CDR3 has 15 residues. The germline V gene encodes CDR1 MNHEY and CDR2 SVGEGT. Trimming cost V 7 bases and J 2 bases, with 18 bases left between them.

This chain connects TRBV3-1 to TRBJ2-3, with a weak D call TRBD2 (5 bases). Germline-derived CDR1 and CDR2 are LGHDT and YNNKEL (reference sequence). V was trimmed by 3 bases and J by 2 bases, leaving 12 bases between them. This CDR3 comprises 15 residues. CDR3 nucleotide sequence: TGTGCCAGCAGCCATGCTGGGAGAGTCACAGATACGCAGTATTTT. Translated, it gives CASSHAGRVTDTQYF.

The chain has TRBV30 and TRBJ2-5; 9 bases match TRBD2. This CDR3 region has 13 residues. With 2 bases clipped from V and 14 bases from J, the junction kept 12 bases outside the gene matches. From germline, CDR1 is GTSNPN and CDR2 SVGIG (reference sequence). The CDR3, as DNA: TGTGCCTGGAGTATAGGGCCTACGCGGGAGGGATACTTC. Its translation: CAWSIGPTREGYF. Based on the CDR3 plus reference TRBV30 and TRBJ2-5, the full variable domain is SQTIHQWPATLVQPVGSPLSLECTVEGTSNPNLYWYRQAAGRGLQLLFYSVGIGQISSEVPQNLSASRPQDRQFILSSKKLLLSDSGFYLCAWSIGPTREGYFGPGTRLLVL.

This clonotype was counted many times. V is TRBV30 and J is TRBJ1-5; D is perhaps TRBD1 (6 bases). Trimming shortened V by 1 base and J by 5 bases, and 9 bases separated the two germline ends. The CDR3 consists of 13 residues. CDR1 and CDR2 from the germline V gene are GTSNPN and SVGIG (reference sequence). The CDR3 sequence is CAWSAQGYQPQHF. The CDR3 coding sequence is TGTGCCTGGAGTGCCCAGGGGTATCAGCCCCAGCATTTT.

This clonotype was seen at least ten times. V usage is TRBV27 and J usage is TRBJ2-1, with D possibly matching TRBD2 (5 bases). The V end was cut by 0 bases, the J end by 5 bases, with 8 bases between. CDR1 is MNHEY and CDR2 is SMNVEV in the germline V gene (reference sequence). The CDR3 runs 14 residues. The CDR3 nucleotides read TGTGCCAGCAGTTTATCGGACTGGAACAATGAGCAGTTCTTC. Amino acid sequence: CASSLSDWNNEQFF.

This clonotype was found many times. This rearrangement joins TRBV20-1 to TRBJ2-3, with D possibly being TRBD1 (6 bases). The CDR3 consists of 16 residues. V gave up 4 bases and J gave up 0 bases, with 17 bases separating them. Germline CDR1 DFQATT, CDR2 SNEGSKA (reference sequence). The CDR3 coding sequence is TGCAGTGCTAACCCCTCGCCAGGGGTGAGCACAGATACGCAGTATTTT. Translated, it gives CSANPSPGVSTDTQYF.

CDR3 sequence reads: CSARGSLGRGNEQFF. DNA of the CDR3: TGCAGTGCTAGAGGTTCACTGGGGAGGGGCAATGAGCAGTTCTTC. J is TRBJ2-1 and V is TRBV20-1; TRBD2 matches 7 bases. The CDR3 has 15 amino acids. Germline CDR1 DFQATT, CDR2 SNEGSKA (reference sequence). V lost 1 base and J lost 6; bases outside the gene matches: 9.

With regard to this clonotype: At one end the junction does not follow the germline gene, possibly because of a read error. The chain links TRBV7-2 to TRBJ2-7, with TRBD2 matching over 10 bases. The CDR3 runs to 17 residues. Per germline, CDR1 SGHTA and CDR2 FQGNSA. The CDR3 DNA reads as TGTGCCAGCAGCTTTCGGACTAGCGGAGGCTTTGGCTACGAGCGGTACTTC. This codes for CASSFRTSGGFGYERYF.

The sample holds a few counts of this clonotype. The gene calls are TRBV2 and TRBJ2-5; D unclear. The germline gives CDR1 SNHLY, CDR2 FYNNEI. Trimming pared 8 bases from V and 4 bases from J, leaving 20 bases between. The CDR3 contains 15 residues. CDR3 sequence reads: CASSVRTPNRETQYF. The CDR3, as DNA: TGTGCCAGCTCAGTCAGGACCCCCAACAGAGAGACCCAGTACTTC.

The genes are TRBV11-2 and TRBJ2-1, with unresolved D. Trimming took off 2 bases at V and 0 bases at J, with 8 bases between the two ends. CDR1 SGHAT and CDR2 FQNNGV come from the germline V gene. The CDR3 loop spans 15 amino acids. The CDR3 DNA sequence: TGTGCCAGCAGCTTAAAAACCAGCTCCTACAATGAGCAGTTCTTC. It translates to CASSLKTSSYNEQFF.

The chain is built from TRBV12-3 or TRBV12-4 and TRBJ2-5; D call uncertain. V shed 1 base and J shed 10 bases, with 10 bases lying between them. The length of the CDR3 is 12 residues. DNA for the CDR3: TGTGCCAGCAGTTTAGAAAATGCTAACCAGTACTTC. Its translation: CASSLENANQYF.

At least ten counts were recorded for this clonotype. J is TRBJ2-1 and V is TRBV7-8, with 13 bases fitting TRBD2. V was clipped by 0 bases and J by 7 bases; unmatched bases: 3. The CDR3 is 16 amino acids. Germline lookup yields CDR1 SGHVS and CDR2 FQNEAQ. The CDR3 region has the DNA TGTGCCAGCAGCTTAGCGTGGGGACTAGCGGGGAATGAGCAGTTCTTC. The encoded protein is CASSLAWGLAGNEQFF.

The table lists this clonotype with a few counts. J is TRBJ2-1 and V is TRBV12-3 or TRBV12-4; D not resolved. V dropped 2 bases and J dropped 8 bases, with 7 bases sitting between them. The CDR3 is 12 amino acids. CDR3 nucleotides: TGTGCCAGCAGTTTAACTGTGGATGAGCAGTTCTTC. Its protein is CASSLTVDEQFF.

This chain uses TRBV18 with TRBJ2-4; TRBD1 is a possible D gene (6 bases). CDR3 length: 14 amino acids. In germline, CDR1 is KGHSH, CDR2 LQKENI. The ends were cut back, 6 bases at V and 5 bases at J, with 14 bases in the middle. In nucleotides, the CDR3 is TGTGCCAGCTCGGCCAGGGGATCCGAAAACATTCAGTACTTC. It specifies CASSARGSENIQYF.

This clonotype turned up a few times. CDR3 loop: CASTQTGGVYGYTF. The DNA for the CDR3 is TGTGCCAGCACCCAGACAGGGGGTGTCTATGGCTACACCTTC. This sequence joins TRBV27 and TRBJ1-2, with TRBD1 matching over 9 bases. Germline lookup yields CDR1 MNHEY and CDR2 SMNVEV (reference sequence). The CDR3 contains 14 residues. J was trimmed by 4 bases and V by 7 bases; bases with no gene match: 7.

This clonotype was picked up many times. This rearrangement joins TRBV7-8 to TRBJ2-7, with D perhaps TRBD2 (5 bases). The CDR3 runs 16 residues. The germline V and J ends were trimmed by 5 bases and 0 bases, with 17 bases remaining between them. Germline-derived CDR1 and CDR2 are SGHVS and FQNEAQ. The CDR3 loop reads CASSHSEEDSSYEQYF. In DNA form, the CDR3 reads TGTGCCAGCAGCCATAGTGAGGAGGACTCCTCCTACGAGCAGTACTTC.

This clonotype was counted many times. The V call is TRBV28, the J call TRBJ2-3; a possible D gene is TRBD2 (6 bases). Trimming removed 5 bases at V and 5 bases at J, with 23 bases between. Germline V gene lookup returns CDR1 MDHEN and CDR2 SYDVKM. This CDR3 has 17 residues. CDR3 DNA sequence: TGTGCCAGCAGTACTCCTCTCATCGGGAGAGAATTAGATACGCAGTATTTT. It yields the protein CASSTPLIGRELDTQYF.